The next 6 T cell receptor beta chains were all read from a single sample in a study of beta chain features in type 1 diabetes. No antigen has been identified for these receptors. Regarding the study as a whole: Shortening that was moderate but significant affected the TCRB CDR3s of Type 1 diabetes patients in all four CD4+ subsets.

What was sequenced were expressed TCRB transcripts, since all of the isolated RNA had been reverse transcribed. Clones were sequenced by immunoSEQ multiplex PCR, and TCRdb holds only the in-frame ones, with some missing. Of hundreds of thousands of clones listed, roughly an eighth are singletons. The sample comprised naive CD4+ T cells from blood. The receptors were sampled from a man younger than 30 with type 1 diabetes.

This clone was detected only a few times. This sample also contains other DNA sequences that code for the same CDR3. V usage is TRBV5-4 and J usage is TRBJ2-7, with D hard to call. The CDR3 length is 11 residues. Germline V gives CDR1 SGHNT, CDR2 YYREEE (reference sequence). Trimming removed 5 bases from V and 2 bases from J, with 5 bases in between. CDR3 bases: TGTGCCAGCAGTACAACCTACGAGCAGTACTTC. It specifies CASSTTYEQYF.

The rearrangement uses TRBV5-1 and TRBJ2-5; tentatively, D is TRBD1 (7 bases). V dropped 4 bases and J dropped 2 bases, with 12 bases sitting between them. The germline gives CDR1 SGHRS, CDR2 YFSETQ. The CDR3 has 14 residues. The CDR3 spells CASSAGTEQETQYF. The CDR3 bases are TGCGCCAGCAGCGCGGGGACAGAACAAGAGACCCAGTACTTC.

The chain joins TRBV9 to TRBJ1-1; 7 positions agree with TRBD1. The CDR3 length is 15 residues. CDR1 is SGDLS and CDR2 is YYNGEE in the germline V gene. Trimming took 4 bases from V and 1 from J; bases not matched to a gene: 7. The CDR3 nucleotides are TGTGCCAGCAGCTCCCGACAGGGCCCGAACACTGAAGCTTTCTTT. The encoded protein is CASSSRQGPNTEAFF. Based on the CDR3 plus reference TRBV9 and TRBJ1-1, the full variable domain is DSGVTQTPKHLITATGQRVTLRCSPRSGDLSVYWYQQSLDQGLQFLIQYYNGEERAKGNILERFSAQQFPDLHSELNLSSLELGDSALYFCASSSRQGPNTEAFFGQGTRLTVV.

CDR3 DNA: TGTGCCAGCAGCTTTTGGAGGGGCGCGGGAGAGACCCAGTACTTC. It yields the protein CASSFWRGAGETQYF. The V gene is TRBV7-9, the J gene TRBJ2-5; weak D call: TRBD2 (6 bases). The CDR3 extends over 15 amino acids. With 3 bases removed from V and 4 bases from J, the gap between germline ends came to 15 bases. The germline CDR1 and CDR2 sequences are SEHNR and FQNEAQ (reference sequence).

This clone showed up just a few times. V usage is TRBV6-4 and J usage is TRBJ2-3; TRBD2 is a possible D gene (6 bases). CDR1 MRHNA and CDR2 SNTAGT come from the germline V gene. The CDR3 runs to 15 residues. Trimming took off 3 bases at V and 6 bases at J, with 16 bases between the two ends. This CDR3 reads CASSEGGTLPDTQYF. DNA of the CDR3: TGTGCCAGCAGTGAGGGCGGGACCCTCCCCGATACGCAGTATTTT.

In its sample, this clone was seen a few times. The sample has other DNA sequences that encode this CDR3 too. The V gene is TRBV7-9, the J gene TRBJ2-3; 7 positions agree with TRBD1. CDR3 length: 12 residues. V shed 3 bases, J shed 6 bases, and the junction held 0 bases outside the gene matches. CDR1 and CDR2 (germline): SEHNR, FQNEAQ (reference sequence). CDR3 sequence (DNA): TGTGCCAGCAGCTTGACAGGGGATACGCAGTATTTT. Translation: CASSLTGDTQYF.